The following is a T cell receptor (beta chain) sequence with its context. These data originate in a study of technical replicates of blood from four donors. Sequenced by immunoSEQ multiplex PCR; TCRdb stores in-frame clones only, minus some. The top ten hold 4.2% of the sample, which has about 59,000 clones, roughly 95% seen once. This TCR was recovered from a human donor in good health. Some clones in this sample may be carry-over from other donors' samples. Sequenced: PBMCs.

The CDR3 coding sequence is TGTGCCAGCAGAGGCCCGGGGGAAGGTGCTTTCTTT. This sequence encodes CASRGPGEGAFF. This chain connects TRBV6-5 to TRBJ1-1; possibly TRBD1 for D (5 bases). Trimming left V 6 bases short and J 11 bases short, with 16 bases between. Germline V gene lookup returns CDR1 MNHEY and CDR2 SVGAGI. The CDR3 length is 12 residues.